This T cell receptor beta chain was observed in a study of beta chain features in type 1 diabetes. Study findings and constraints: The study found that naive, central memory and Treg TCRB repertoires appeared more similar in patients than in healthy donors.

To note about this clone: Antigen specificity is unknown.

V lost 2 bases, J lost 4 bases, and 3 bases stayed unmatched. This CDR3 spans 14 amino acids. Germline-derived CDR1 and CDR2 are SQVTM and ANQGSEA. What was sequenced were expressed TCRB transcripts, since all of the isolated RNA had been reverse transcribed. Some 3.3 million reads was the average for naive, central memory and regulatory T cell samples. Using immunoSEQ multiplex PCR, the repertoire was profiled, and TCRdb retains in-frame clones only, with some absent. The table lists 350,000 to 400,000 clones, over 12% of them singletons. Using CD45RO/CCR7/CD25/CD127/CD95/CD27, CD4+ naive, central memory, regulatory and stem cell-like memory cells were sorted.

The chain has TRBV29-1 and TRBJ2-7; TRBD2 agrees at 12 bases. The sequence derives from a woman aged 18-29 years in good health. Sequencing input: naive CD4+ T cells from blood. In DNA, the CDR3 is TGCAGCGTTGAACGACTAGCGGGAGATTACGAGCAGTACTTC. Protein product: CSVERLAGDYEQYF.